This note documents a single TCR beta chain sequence. Its target is not known. This may be a read error: a much more frequent sequence differs by one nucleotide. With duration under 3 months, ophthalmopathy was active: Clinical Activity Score at least 3, NOSPECS at least 4. Uncontrolled infection, other autoimmune disease, pregnancy or lactation disqualified patients from enrolment. The data were taken from a study of T cells in Graves' hyperthyroidism and ophthalmopathy. Study-level results: Blood shared most expanded thyroid clonotypes above 0.001.

The investigators amplified TCR beta CDR3 regions from RNA transcripts. The HTBI primer set drove a first-round RT-PCR of the TCR CDR3. MiXCR, run by TCRdb on the multiplex PCR reads, gives a single entry per CDR3 protein. The table includes 500,000 or so distinct CDR3 sequences, about a sixth detected once. The CDR3 spans 16 residues. Germline V lookup: CDR1 MNHNS, CDR2 SASEGT. Sequences were obtained from blood. The V gene is TRBV6-1, the J gene TRBJ1-5, with TRBD1 matching over 10 bases. The clonotype was recovered from a woman between 18 and 30 years old with Graves' ophthalmopathy. DNA for the CDR3: TGTTCCAGCAGCCCAAAGGACAGGGGGAACAATCAGCCCCAGCATTTT. Its protein is CSSSPKDRGNNQPQHF.